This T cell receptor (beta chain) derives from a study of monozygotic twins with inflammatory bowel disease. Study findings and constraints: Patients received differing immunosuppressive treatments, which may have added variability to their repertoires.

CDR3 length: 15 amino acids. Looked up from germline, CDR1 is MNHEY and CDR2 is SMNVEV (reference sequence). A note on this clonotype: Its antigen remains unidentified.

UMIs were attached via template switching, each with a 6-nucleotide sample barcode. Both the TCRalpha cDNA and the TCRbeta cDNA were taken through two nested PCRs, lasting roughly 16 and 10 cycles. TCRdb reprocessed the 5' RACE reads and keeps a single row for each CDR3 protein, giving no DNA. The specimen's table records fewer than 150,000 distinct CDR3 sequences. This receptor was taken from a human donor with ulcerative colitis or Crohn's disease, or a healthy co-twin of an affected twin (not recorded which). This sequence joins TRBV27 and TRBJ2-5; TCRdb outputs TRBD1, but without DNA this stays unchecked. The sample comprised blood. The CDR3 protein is CASSSPGAGEETQYF.